These T cell receptor beta chains were read from a single sample in a study of T cells after yellow fever vaccination. TCRdb independently ran MiXCR on the 5' RACE reads; one entry per CDR3 protein. The profile shows 250,000 to 350,000 distinct CDR3 sequences, 6.8% of them singletons. This material consisted of PBMCs, taken roughly 45 days after the first yellow fever vaccination. The receptors stem from a man aged 18 to 29 who received the YFV17D yellow fever vaccine. Both conserved end residues are part of each CDR3. Fields, in order: D gene, clone size, J gene, CDR3 length, V gene, CDR3 protein, CDR3 DNA. A D gene is named only where the DNA matches it firmly. The size of a clone is reported for some rows only, either as once, few or many, or as a class for expanded clones.

d_call: -; clone_size: -; j_call: TRBJ1-3; cdr3_length: 15; v_call: TRBV6-2/TRBV6-3; cdr3_aa: CASSYSPGPGNTIYF; cdr3_nt: TGTGCCAGCAGTTACTCGCCGGGACCTGGAAACACCATATATTTT
d_call: -; clone_size: -; j_call: TRBJ1-1; cdr3_length: 18; v_call: TRBV7-2; cdr3_aa: CASRTEPFRNDVNTEAFF; cdr3_nt: TGTGCCAGCAGAACGGAGCCCTTCCGGAATGATGTTAACACTGAAGCTTTCTTT
d_call: TRBD2; clone_size: -; j_call: TRBJ2-1; cdr3_length: 15; v_call: TRBV19; cdr3_aa: CASSTRGGRYNEQFF; cdr3_nt: TGTGCCAGTAGTACCCGGGGGGGCCGATACAATGAGCAGTTCTTC
d_call: -; clone_size: many; j_call: TRBJ2-1; cdr3_length: 13; v_call: TRBV7-3; cdr3_aa: CASSFGDGNEQFF; cdr3_nt: TGTGCCAGCAGCTTCGGGGACGGCAATGAGCAGTTCTTC
d_call: -; clone_size: -; j_call: TRBJ2-7; cdr3_length: 15; v_call: TRBV5-1; cdr3_aa: CASSSGGGTAYEQYF; cdr3_nt: TGCGCCAGCAGCTCTGGGGGGGGCACAGCCTACGAGCAGTACTTC
d_call: -; clone_size: many; j_call: TRBJ2-2; cdr3_length: 13; v_call: TRBV12-3/TRBV12-4; cdr3_aa: CASRGQNTGELFF; cdr3_nt: TGTGCCAGCAGGGGACAGAACACCGGGGAGCTGTTTTTT
d_call: -; clone_size: -; j_call: TRBJ2-5; cdr3_length: 13; v_call: TRBV7-8; cdr3_aa: CASSLGHRETQYF; cdr3_nt: TGTGCCAGCAGCTTAGGTCATCGAGAGACCCAGTACTTC
d_call: TRBD1; clone_size: -; j_call: TRBJ1-5; cdr3_length: 13; v_call: TRBV20-1; cdr3_aa: CSAWTGFNQPQHF; cdr3_nt: TGCAGTGCCTGGACAGGGTTCAATCAGCCCCAGCATTTT
d_call: TRBD1; clone_size: few; j_call: TRBJ1-2; cdr3_length: 14; v_call: TRBV10-3; cdr3_aa: CAIDSQGSNYGYTF; cdr3_nt: TGTGCCATCGACTCACAGGGGTCTAACTATGGCTACACCTTC
d_call: TRBD1; clone_size: few; j_call: TRBJ2-2; cdr3_length: 15; v_call: TRBV5-1; cdr3_aa: CASSSRQGWSGELFF; cdr3_nt: TGCGCCAGCAGCTCCCGACAGGGGTGGTCCGGGGAGCTGTTTTTT
d_call: TRBD2; clone_size: -; j_call: TRBJ2-3; cdr3_length: 16; v_call: TRBV9; cdr3_aa: CASSVLGLGMADTQYF; cdr3_nt: TGTGCCAGCAGCGTATTGGGACTAGGTATGGCAGATACGCAGTATTTT